This T cell receptor (beta chain) was profiled in a study of blood T cell repertoires in COVID-19. Study details: Spain, Italy and the United States supplied samples that represented acute and convalescent COVID-19. Nucleic acid was either cDNA or gDNA, and it came from T cells, B-cell-depleted T cells, or PBMCs.

Per the original data handling: Scientists estimated how many nucleated cells there were by amplifying reference gene primers. Produced via immunoSEQ multiplex PCR; TCRdb's table is partial and in-frame only. For V, J and clone size, that table is used; D and trimming come from the DNA. The sample includes 250,000 to 350,000 clones, around nine tenths of them seen just once. One Seattle source followed patients from active infection through their disease course. The V and J ends lost 1 base and 5 bases, in that order; junction bases with no gene match: 9. Germline assignment: CDR1 SGHRS and CDR2 YFSETQ. This CDR3 contains 17 residues.

This TCR derives from a young woman with COVID-19, enrolled during active disease. This chain connects TRBV5-1 to TRBJ2-1; 10 bases map to TRBD2. Specimen: peripheral blood. In DNA form, the CDR3 reads TGCGCCAGCAGCTTGAATCCCCTAGCGGGAGCCCACAATGAGCAGTTCTTC. Amino acids: CASSLNPLAGAHNEQFF.